This T cell receptor (beta chain) derives from a study of CD8 T cells in ankylosing spondylitis. Study-level results: In ankylosing spondylitis patients, matched synovial fluid reportedly showed significant enrichment of disease-linked clones.

MiXCR, run by TCRdb on the 5' RACE reads, gives a single entry per CDR3 protein. The data show a few hundred thousand distinct CDR3 sequences, with approximately 20% seen just once and under 8.5% held by the top ten. This clonotype showed up many times. Its antigen is undetermined. Trimming took 0 bases from V and 8 from J, leaving 9 bases between them. The CDR3 length is 14 residues. Germline assignment: CDR1 SGDLS and CDR2 YYNGEE. The clonotype originates from a male donor with ankylosing spondylitis or in good health (not recorded which). The chain uses TRBV9 and TRBJ1-6, with D unresolved. The sequenced sample consisted of blood, either unsorted or a sorted T cell fraction (not recorded which). CDR3: CASSVAQSDSPLHF. CDR3 nucleotides: TGTGCCAGCAGCGTAGCCCAGTCGGATTCACCCCTCCACTTT.